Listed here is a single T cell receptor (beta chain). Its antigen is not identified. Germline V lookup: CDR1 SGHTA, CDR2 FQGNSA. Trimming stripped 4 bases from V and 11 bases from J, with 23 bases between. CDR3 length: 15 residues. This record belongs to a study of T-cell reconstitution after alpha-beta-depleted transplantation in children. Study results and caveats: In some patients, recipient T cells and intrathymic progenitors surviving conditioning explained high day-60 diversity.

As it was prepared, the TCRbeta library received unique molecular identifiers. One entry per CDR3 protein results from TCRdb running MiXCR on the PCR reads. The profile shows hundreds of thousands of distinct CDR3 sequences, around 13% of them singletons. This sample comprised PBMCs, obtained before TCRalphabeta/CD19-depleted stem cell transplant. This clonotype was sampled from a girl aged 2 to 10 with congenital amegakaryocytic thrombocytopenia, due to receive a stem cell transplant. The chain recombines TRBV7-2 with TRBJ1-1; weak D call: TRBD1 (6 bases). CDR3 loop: CASSSQSGTSTAAFF. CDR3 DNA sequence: TGTGCCAGCAGCTCCCAATCCGGGACAAGCACCGCGGCTTTCTTT.